The 20 T cell receptor beta chains below all came from one sample that was sequenced in a study of Tregs in tolerant kidney transplant recipients (dated by TCRdb to between 2018 and 2021). This sample's time point label indicates: 6 months after combined kidney and bone marrow transplant. Related donors were used in the transplants with nonmyeloablative bone marrow transplantation, and mixed chimerism was transient in the human trials. Receptor amplification or capture employed the immunoSEQ multiplex PCR assay. What TCRdb holds here is the immuneACCESS table cut down to in-frame rearrangements. Part of the clones is not present; checked against another copy, under half of the missing clones reflect an unresolved V gene, and the others are unexplained. The sample's clone listing holds 6,000 or so clones. Together, the top ten hold around 6% of the sample. The specimen was CD4+ T cells from blood (PBMCs), collected 6 months after the transplant. These receptors all come from a human patient who received a combined kidney and bone marrow transplant. It is possible that, after a transplant, some T cells come from the graft donor.

With respect to this clone: From the germline J gene comes the end of the CDR3, since the read stops 3 residues before it. The rearrangement links TRBV29-1 to TRBJ2-7, with TRBD1 identical over 9 bases. Germline CDR1 reads SQVTM; CDR2 reads ANQGSEA. Trimming removed 4 bases from V and 4 bases from J; junction bases left unmatched: 11. There are 15 residues in the CDR3. CDR3 DNA, as far as it was read: TGCAGCGTTGCGGCATCAGGGACAGGGAGGTACGAG. Residues: CSVAASGTGRYE. The full CDR3 is CSVAASGTGRYEQYF.

Notes on this clone: The read terminates 3 residues ahead of where the CDR3 ends, so the germline J gene completes it. V usage is TRBV27 and J usage is TRBJ2-2; D call uncertain. CDR1 is MNHEY and CDR2 is SMNVEV in the germline V gene (reference sequence). The ends were cut back, 2 bases at V and 5 bases at J, with 6 bases in the middle. CDR3 length equals 13 residues. CDR3 residues: CASSLRATGELFF. The sequenced CDR3 bases are TGTGCCAGCAGTTTAAGAGCTACCGGGGAG.

Partial CDR3 DNA: TGTGCCAGCAGCGATAGCGGGAGAGTCACC. Its protein is CASSDSGRVT. From start to end, the CDR3 is CASSDSGRVTQYF. The chain has TRBV7-2 and TRBJ2-5, with 9 nucleotides matching TRBD2. The read terminates 3 residues before the CDR3 end, so the remaining end is supplied by the germline J gene. In germline, CDR1 is SGHTA, CDR2 FQGNSA. This CDR3 comprises 13 residues. The variable domain in full, with the rest retrieved from reference TRBV7-2 and TRBJ2-5, is GAGVSQSPSNKVTEKGKDVELRCDPISGHTALYWYRQSLGQGLEFLIYFQGNSAPDKSGLPSDRFSAERTGGSVSTLTIQRTQQEDSAVYLCASSDSGRVTQYFGPGTRLLVL.

This CDR3 is CASSPLGVGLAGGRSYNEQFF. The DNA read from the CDR3 is TGTGCCAGCTCACCACTAGGAGTTGGACTAGCGGGAGGGCGGTCATACAATGAG. The rearrangement uses TRBV18 and TRBJ2-1, with TRBD2 matching 15 bases. The read ends 3 residues shy of where the CDR3 ends; the end is completed using the germline J gene. The CDR3 loop spans 21 amino acids. With 1 base clipped from V and 4 bases from J, the junction kept 14 bases outside the gene matches. Germline CDR1 reads KGHSH; CDR2 reads LQKENI.

To note about this clone: The read halts 3 residues ahead of the CDR3 end, with the missing end drawn from the germline J gene. This chain links TRBV7-6 with TRBJ2-7; D might be TRBD2 (6 bases). The CDR3 totals 13 residues. Germline V gene data show CDR1 as SGHVS and CDR2 as FNYEAQ. Trimming took off 1 base at V and 6 bases at J, with 10 bases between the two ends. The CDR3 loop reads CASSLVGSGEQYF. The DNA read from the CDR3 is TGTGCCAGCAGCTTAGTCGGGAGCGGCGAG.

Remarks on this clone: The DNA ends 3 residues before the CDR3 does, and the rest of the CDR3 is filled in from the germline J gene. The chain joins TRBV7-2 to TRBJ2-7, with D perhaps given as TRBD1 or TRBD2 (5 bases each). The germline V gene has CDR1 SGHTA and CDR2 FQGNSA. The CDR3 runs 14 residues. The V end lost 1 base, the J end lost 6 bases, and 13 bases lay between the germline ends. The CDR3 reads CASSLGGELSEQYF. CDR3 DNA, as far as it was read: TGTGCCAGCAGCTTAGGAGGGGAACTAAGCGAG.

A note on this clone: The read comes to an end 3 residues before the CDR3 does, leaving the germline J gene to fill in the end. The rearrangement links TRBV18 to TRBJ2-5, with D perhaps TRBD2 (6 bases). The CDR3 length is 14 residues. V was cut by 3 bases and J by 2 bases, with 10 bases left in between. CDR1 is KGHSH and CDR2 is LQKENI in the germline V gene. CDR3 amino acids: CASSPASVQETQYF. CDR3 bases read: TGTGCCAGCTCACCTGCTAGCGTACAAGAGACC.

CDR3: CASSQGLAGAYEQYF. The CDR3 DNA, read in part, is TGTGCCAGCAGTCAGGGACTAGCGGGAGCCTACGAG. This chain links TRBV6-2 or TRBV6-3 with TRBJ2-7; 14 bases are shared with TRBD2. Read sequence stops 3 residues before the CDR3 end, and the germline J gene provides the missing end. The length of the CDR3 is 15 residues. Trimming at V came to 5 bases and at J to 2 bases, leaving 2 bases not matched to a gene. Germline lookup yields CDR1 MNHEY and CDR2 SVGEGT.

Comments on this clone: An end of the junction does not agree with germline; a read error may underlie this. The read gets to within 3 residues of the CDR3 end, and the germline J gene fills in the rest. V usage is TRBV4-2 and J usage is TRBJ2-4; D is unclear. Per germline, CDR1 LGHNA and CDR2 YNFKEQ. This CDR3 has 17 amino acids. The CDR3: CASSQDRSHPNKNIQYF. The CDR3 bases that were read are TGCGCCAGCAGCCAAGATCGGTCTCACCCCAACAAAAACATT.

About this clone: The read ends 3 residues shy of where the CDR3 ends; the end is completed using the germline J gene. V and J are TRBV30 and TRBJ1-5, with D perhaps matching TRBD1 (5 bases). This CDR3 has 13 residues. The germline CDR1 and CDR2 sequences are GTSNPN and SVGIG (reference sequence). V lost 5 bases to trimming and J lost 3 bases, with 11 bases between them. CDR3 DNA, as far as it was read: TGTGCCTGGTCGACAGTTTCCAATCAGCCC. This encodes CAWSTVSNQP. In full, the CDR3 is CAWSTVSNQPQHF.

About this clone: The read falls 3 residues short of the CDR3 end, and the missing part is taken from the germline J gene. This sequence joins TRBV28 and TRBJ2-1; 8 bases line up with TRBD1. The germline V gene encodes CDR1 MDHEN and CDR2 SYDVKM. This CDR3 spans 14 amino acids. V lost 5 bases and J lost 5; bases outside the gene matches: 5. CDR3 bases read: TGTGCCAGCAGTCTCCGACAGGGGAACAATGAG. Its translation is CASSLRQGNNE. The CDR3 in its entirety is CASSLRQGNNEQFF. Complete variable domain (other parts from reference TRBV28 and TRBJ2-1): DVKVTQSSRYLVKRTGEKVFLECVQDMDHENMFWYRQDPGLGLRLIYFSYDVKMKEKGDIPEGYSVSREKKERFSLILESASTNQTSMYLCASSLRQGNNEQFFGPGTRLTVL.

Judged by frequency, this clone is medium-sized. The CDR3: CASSLRTGDTGELFF. The sequenced part of the CDR3 DNA is TGCGCCAGCAGCCTAAGGACAGGGGACACCGGGGAG. The rearrangement links TRBV5-1 to TRBJ2-2; 9 bases line up with TRBD1. Read coverage stops 3 residues before the CDR3 terminus; the germline J gene supplies the remainder. The CDR3 loop spans 15 amino acids. CDR1 and CDR2 from the germline V gene are SGHRS and YFSETQ. Germline trimming cut 4 bases from V and 3 bases from J; bases unmatched to any gene: 4.

As regards this clone: The CDR3 end lies 3 residues beyond the end of the read and is filled in from the germline J gene. This chain links TRBV20-1 with TRBJ1-6; possibly TRBD1 for D (6 bases). Germline CDR1 reads DFQATT; CDR2 reads SNEGSKA (reference sequence). The CDR3 is made up of 13 amino acids. With 6 bases removed from V and 8 bases from J, the gap between germline ends came to 14 bases. CDR3 bases read: TGCAGTGCGAGAAGGGACACGGATTCACCC. It encodes CSARRDTDSP. The full CDR3 is CSARRDTDSPLHF.

With respect to this clone: The read ends 3 residues before the CDR3 terminus; that terminus is restored from the germline J gene. The chain carries TRBV7-2 and TRBJ2-5; TRBD2 aligns across 14 bases. Per germline, CDR1 SGHTA and CDR2 FQGNSA. J gave up 5 bases and V 7 bases, and 6 bases lay outside the gene matches. The CDR3 is 15 amino acids. CDR3 amino acids: CASTQTSGRAETQYF. CDR3 DNA (partial): TGTGCCAGCACCCAGACTAGCGGGAGGGCTGAGACC.

This clone ranks as medium-sized in terms of frequency. The observed sequence ends 3 residues before the CDR3 terminus, with the missing tail filled in from the germline J gene. This chain connects TRBV19 to TRBJ1-6; tentatively, D is TRBD1 (5 bases). The germline V gene has CDR1 LNHDA and CDR2 SQIVND (reference sequence). V was clipped by 7 bases and J by 7 bases, with 14 bases between them. The CDR3 spans 14 residues. The CDR3 loop reads CASNYQGKNSPLHF. The sequenced CDR3 bases are TGTGCCAGTAATTACCAGGGAAAAAATTCACCC.

This clone registers medium-sized (0.01 to 0.1%) by frequency. One end of the junction does not line up with germline, which may come from a read error. The sequence runs out 3 residues before the end of the CDR3; the remainder is reconstructed from the germline J gene. The chain combines TRBV4-2 with TRBJ2-5; TRBD2 matches 10 bases. The CDR3 extends over 15 amino acids. Germline lookup yields CDR1 LGHNA and CDR2 YNFKEQ. The CDR3 loop reads CASSHGGTSVETQYF. The CDR3 DNA, read in part, is TGCGCCAGCAGCCATGGCGGGACTAGCGTGGAGACC.

This clone registers medium-sized (0.01 to 0.1%) by frequency. The CDR3 goes on 3 residues after the read ends, and that part is filled in from the germline J gene. The rearrangement uses TRBV5-4 and TRBJ2-3; weak D call: TRBD1 (6 bases). This CDR3 is 16 amino acids long. The V and J ends lost 0 bases and 1 base respectively, with 12 bases between them. Per the germline V gene, CDR1 is SGHNT and CDR2 is YYREEE (reference sequence). The CDR3: CASSLGTGWGTDTQYF. CDR3 DNA (partial): TGTGCCAGCAGCTTGGGTACAGGGTGGGGCACAGATACG.

Details on this clone: The observed sequence ends 3 residues before the CDR3 terminus, with the missing tail filled in from the germline J gene. The chain recombines TRBV5-1 with TRBJ1-1; no reliable D call. The V end lost 4 bases, the J end lost 4 bases, and 11 bases lay between the germline ends. Germline V gene lookup returns CDR1 SGHRS and CDR2 YFSETQ. This CDR3 contains 13 residues. The CDR3 loop is CASSIGGPTEAFF. The CDR3 DNA, read in part, is TGCGCCAGCAGCATCGGTGGTCCCACTGAA.

As regards this clone: The read ends 3 residues early relative to the CDR3; the germline J gene fills the gap. J is TRBJ2-7 and V is TRBV20-1; a possible D gene is TRBD1 (6 bases). V lost 4 bases and J lost 2, with 12 bases in between. The CDR3 runs to 13 residues. CDR1 is DFQATT and CDR2 is SNEGSKA in the germline V gene (reference sequence). The sequenced CDR3 bases are TGCAGTGCTAATGGCAGGGGTACCTACGAG. This gives the protein CSANGRGTYE. The complete CDR3 sequence is CSANGRGTYEQYF.

This clone ranks as medium-sized in terms of frequency. The CDR3 end lies 3 residues beyond the end of the read and is filled in from the germline J gene. The chain combines TRBV6-1 with TRBJ2-7; D ambiguous. The CDR3 is 12 residues long. CDR1 is MNHNS, CDR2 SASEGT, per germline. The V and J ends lost 3 bases and 1 base respectively, with 4 bases between them. The CDR3 protein is CASSDKSYEQYF. The part of the CDR3 DNA that was read is TGTGCCAGCAGTGACAAATCCTACGAG.